What follows are 7 T cell receptor beta chains derived from one specimen sequenced in a study of OX40 agonist ivuxolimab in advanced cancers. Measured with immunoSEQ multiplex PCR; TCRdb has only the in-frame clones, and not every one. The data show roughly 77,000 clones, 80% to 95% seen once. Sequencing was performed on CD4+ or CD8+ T cells sorted from blood, taken in a trial of the OX40 agonist ivuxolimab. All receptors derive from an adult with an advanced solid tumor such as melanoma, head and neck, liver or kidney cancer.

In its sample, this clone was seen once. The rearrangement uses TRBV29-1 and TRBJ1-2, with 7 bases lining up with TRBD1. Germline CDR1 SQVTM, CDR2 ANQGSEA. The CDR3 runs to 15 residues. J was trimmed by 3 bases and V by 5 bases; bases with no gene match: 12. The DNA of the CDR3 is TGCAGCGTTACCACACCGGGACAGCGACACTATGGCTACACCTTC. Residues: CSVTTPGQRHYGYTF. The full variable domain, with the rest looked up from reference TRBV29-1 and TRBJ1-2, is SAVISQKPSRDICQRGTSLTIQCQVDSQVTMMFWYRQQPGQSLTLIATANQGSEATYESGFVIDKFPISRPNLTFSTLTVSNMSPEDSSIYLCSVTTPGQRHYGYTFGSGTRLTVV.

This clone has only one observation. The chain has TRBV5-6 and TRBJ2-3; 9 positions match TRBD1. V lost 4 bases to trimming and J lost 4 bases; unmatched junction nucleotides: 10. This CDR3 is built from 16 residues. CDR1 is SGHDT, CDR2 YYEEEE, per germline. CDR3 sequence (DNA): TGTGCCAGCAGCCCGATTAGGGACAGGGTGTCAGATACGCAGTATTTT. Encoded protein: CASSPIRDRVSDTQYF.

The genes are TRBV27 and TRBJ1-3, with 7 bases identical to TRBD1. CDR1 is MNHEY, CDR2 SMNVEV, per germline (reference sequence). The CDR3 consists of 16 residues. J lost 4 bases, V lost 0 bases, and 6 bases had no gene match. The CDR3 DNA reads TGTGCCAGCAGTTTATCGAGTCAGGGGGTCGGAAACACCATATATTTT. Protein: CASSLSSQGVGNTIYF.

V and J are TRBV10-3 and TRBJ1-1; D may be TRBD1 (5 bases). Trimming removed 8 bases at V and 2 bases at J, with 15 bases between. CDR3 length: 14 residues. Germline V lookup: CDR1 ENHRY, CDR2 SYGVKD. The CDR3 DNA reads as TGTGCCATCGGGCAGGGAGATCTTAACACTGAAGCTTTCTTT. Translated, it gives CAIGQGDLNTEAFF.

This clone has only one observation. This sequence joins TRBV9 and TRBJ1-4; D is uncertain. V shed 0 bases and J shed 5 bases, with 11 bases lying between them. This CDR3 is 15 amino acids long. Germline loops: CDR1 SGDLS, CDR2 YYNGEE. The CDR3 protein is CASSVALQTNEKLFF. The CDR3 DNA reads TGTGCCAGCAGCGTAGCTCTGCAGACCAATGAAAAACTGTTTTTT. Full variable domain (rest looked up from reference TRBV9 and TRBJ1-4): DSGVTQTPKHLITATGQRVTLRCSPRSGDLSVYWYQQSLDQGLQFLIQYYNGEERAKGNILERFSAQQFPDLHSELNLSSLELGDSALYFCASSVALQTNEKLFFGSGTQLSVL.

The chain has TRBV9 and TRBJ1-3, with a weak D call TRBD1 (6 bases). CDR3 size: 15 residues. Germline V gene data show CDR1 as SGDLS and CDR2 as YYNGEE. Trimming stripped 4 bases from V and 2 bases from J, with 13 bases between. Written as DNA, the CDR3 is TGTGCCAGCAGCCCCGGGGGGGCAGCTGGAAACACCATATATTTT. This encodes CASSPGGAAGNTIYF.

This clone was picked up one time. The V gene is TRBV2, the J gene TRBJ1-5; D is ambiguous. Trimming left V 9 bases short and J 9 bases short, with 9 bases between. The CDR3 is made up of 10 amino acids. Germline V gene data show CDR1 as SNHLY and CDR2 as FYNNEI. The CDR3 DNA follows: TGTGCCAGGGCCAAGGGGCCCCAGCATTTT. Translated: CARAKGPQHF.